This T cell receptor (beta chain) was profiled in a study of CD8 T cells in Susac syndrome. This CDR3 has 17 amino acids. Deletions cut 6 bases from V and 8 bases from J, with 28 bases between. Germline V CDR1 and CDR2: MDHEN, SYDVKM. RNA totalling 0.5 to 1 ug underwent reverse transcription with random hexamers. Multiplex PCR with immunoSEQ amplified the TCR beta CDR3 across 54 Vbeta and 13 Jbeta. TCRdb called the immunoSEQ multiplex PCR reads again in MiXCR, with one record for every CDR3 protein. The sample lists approximately 110,000 distinct CDR3 sequences; over 85% were seen once. Negative isolation was used for CD8+ and CD4+ T cells and FACS enrichment for TEMRA cells.

Input material: CD8+ T cells from PBMCs. J is TRBJ1-2 and V is TRBV28; TRBD1 might be the D (5 bases). The TCR comes from a human donor with multiple sclerosis. CDR3 coding DNA: TGTGCCAGCAGCCGAACCACCCTCGATCGGGGGATCCGCGGCTACACCTTC. Protein product: CASSRTTLDRGIRGYTF.